Below are 32 T cell receptor beta chains sequenced from a single sample in a study of shared clonotypes between healthy human individuals (dated by TCRdb to 2019 to 2021). Library preparation employed the immunoSEQ multiplex PCR assay. TCRdb carries this immuneACCESS record with in-frame sequences only. Its versions omit some clonotypes, under half of them owing to an unresolved V gene in the studies checked, with the rest unexplained. The sample includes nearly 1,000,000 clones, with 60% to 85% observed a single time. The ten largest account for approximately 1.5% of the sample. Sample: memory CD4+ T cells sorted from blood. The sample's cell subset or site label, in plain terms: CD45RA-negative fraction. All receptors derive from a man younger than 35 in good health.

This chain uses TRBV5-6 with TRBJ1-2, with a possible D match to TRBD1 (5 bases). The V end was cut by 0 bases, the J end by 8 bases, with 14 bases between. This CDR3 is 14 amino acids long. Germline assignment: CDR1 SGHDT and CDR2 YYEEEE. CDR3 sequence (DNA): TGTGCCAGCAGCTTGGGGGTAGGGGTTTTCGGCTACACCTTC. Amino acids: CASSLGVGVFGYTF.

V and J are TRBV5-4 and TRBJ2-7; a possible D gene is TRBD2 (6 bases). CDR1 SGHNT and CDR2 YYREEE come from the germline V gene (reference sequence). V lost 0 bases and J 7 bases, leaving 11 bases between the germline ends. The CDR3 sequence is 13 residues long. CDR3 residues: CASSLVGREEQYF. CDR3 nucleotides: TGTGCCAGCAGCTTGGTAGGGCGGGAAGAGCAGTACTTC.

J is TRBJ2-3 and V is TRBV9; the match to TRBD2 covers 9 bases. This CDR3 has 15 residues. The germline V gene has CDR1 SGDLS and CDR2 YYNGEE. Trimming cost V 2 bases and J 1 base; bases outside gene matches: 2. CDR3 in amino acids: CASSVTSGRTDTQYF. DNA for the CDR3: TGTGCCAGCAGCGTGACTAGCGGCCGCACAGATACGCAGTATTTT.

This chain connects TRBV5-4 to TRBJ2-3, with 12 bases lining up with TRBD2. The germline CDR1 and CDR2 sequences are SGHNT and YYREEE (reference sequence). CDR3 length: 15 amino acids. V gave up 4 bases and J gave up 4 bases; unmatched junction bases: 4. The CDR3 DNA reads as TGTGCCAGCAGCGTATCTAGCGGGGGGGCAGATACGCAGTATTTT. Translated: CASSVSSGGADTQYF.

This chain connects TRBV29-1 to TRBJ1-4, with D unclear. This CDR3 contains 15 residues. V was trimmed by 5 bases and J by 7 bases, leaving 20 bases between them. The germline V gene has CDR1 SQVTM and CDR2 ANQGSEA. This chain's CDR3 is CSVSTPPQWGEKLFF. Here the CDR3 DNA reads TGCAGCGTTTCTACTCCGCCCCAGTGGGGTGAAAAACTGTTTTTT.

The rearrangement joins TRBV9 to TRBJ2-3; D might be TRBD2 (5 bases). Germline assignment: CDR1 SGDLS and CDR2 YYNGEE. V lost 4 bases and J 5 bases, leaving 11 bases between the germline ends. The CDR3 covers 13 residues. The CDR3 spells CASSPRAGDTQYF. CDR3 nucleotide sequence: TGTGCCAGCAGCCCCCGCGCGGGAGATACGCAGTATTTT.

J is TRBJ2-2 and V is TRBV18, with a tentative D call TRBD1 (6 bases). The CDR3 covers 15 residues. Germline CDR1 and CDR2: KGHSH and LQKENI. V was trimmed by 5 bases and J by 4 bases, leaving 14 bases between them. CDR3 amino acids: CASSSFQGSTGELFF. CDR3 bases: TGTGCCAGCTCATCATTTCAGGGGAGCACCGGGGAGCTGTTTTTT.

The chain couples TRBV27 to TRBJ2-7; possibly TRBD1 or TRBD2 for D (7 bases each). V lost 10 bases and J 2 bases, leaving 15 bases between the germline ends. The CDR3 runs 13 residues. The germline gives CDR1 MNHEY, CDR2 SMNVEV (reference sequence). In DNA form, the CDR3 reads TGTGCCACCGCGCCAGGGGGGGCCTACGAGCAGTACTTC. Protein product: CATAPGGAYEQYF.

This clone has only one observation. The chain employs TRBV2 and TRBJ2-2, with D tentatively TRBD1 (6 bases). Trimming stripped 6 bases from V and 1 base from J, with 12 bases between. Germline V gene sequence: CDR1 SNHLY, CDR2 FYNNEI. The CDR3 runs 15 residues. DNA of the CDR3: TGTGCCAGCAGGGTGGGACAAATGAACACCGGGGAGCTGTTTTTT. It yields the protein CASRVGQMNTGELFF.

This chain joins TRBV30 and TRBJ1-1; tentative D call: TRBD1 (5 bases). The CDR3 runs to 13 residues. Between the trimmed V and J ends, which lost 7 bases and 4 bases, there was a span of 16 bases. CDR1 is GTSNPN and CDR2 is SVGIG in the germline V gene (reference sequence). The CDR3, as DNA: TGTGCCTTGGGACGCCGCGGGGGCACTGAAGCTTTCTTT. Its protein is CALGRRGGTEAFF.

The chain is built from TRBV5-8 and TRBJ1-2; maybe TRBD1 (5 bases). CDR1 is SGHTS, CDR2 YDEGEE, per germline. The ends were cut back, 0 bases at V and 8 bases at J, with 17 bases in the middle. The CDR3 has 15 residues. CDR3 protein: CASSLEGPGTNGYTF. DNA for the CDR3: TGTGCCAGCAGCTTGGAGGGGCCAGGGACGAACGGCTACACCTTC.

The table lists this clone with a few counts. The chain combines TRBV19 with TRBJ2-1, with D possibly TRBD2 on 6 matching bases. V lost 3 bases and J 12 bases, leaving 15 bases between the germline ends. Per germline, CDR1 LNHDA and CDR2 SQIVND (reference sequence). This CDR3 is built from 13 residues. CDR3 in amino acids: CASSIVGGGVQFF. In DNA, the CDR3 is TGTGCCAGTAGTATTGTCGGGGGAGGTGTGCAGTTCTTC.

Regarding this clone: This sample includes further DNA sequences coding for the same CDR3. The CDR3 loop reads CASSQARTRSYGYTF. CDR3 nucleotides: TGCGCCAGCAGCCAAGCCCGGACACGGAGCTATGGCTACACCTTC. The genes are TRBV4-3 and TRBJ1-2; D perhaps matches TRBD1 (5 bases). This CDR3 has 15 amino acids. The V end lost 1 base, the J end lost 4 bases, and 13 bases lay between the germline ends. Germline V gene data show CDR1 as LGHNA and CDR2 as YSLEER.

Of note for this clone: Other DNA sequences from this sample encode an identical CDR3 as well. The chain employs TRBV4-1 and TRBJ2-2; D remains ambiguous. The V and J ends lost 4 bases and 1 base respectively, with 7 bases between them. Germline values: CDR1 MGHRA, CDR2 YSYEKL. The CDR3 runs to 14 residues. CDR3 amino acids: CASSLSVNTGELFF. The CDR3 DNA reads TGCGCCAGCAGCCTTTCAGTGAACACCGGGGAGCTGTTTTTT.

The J gene is TRBJ1-2, the V gene TRBV28; TRBD1 matches at 7 bases. Germline V CDR1 and CDR2: MDHEN, SYDVKM. CDR3 length: 17 amino acids. Losses at the gene ends were 5 bases for V and 4 bases for J; bases not matched to a gene: 16. CDR3 bases: TGTGCCAGCAGTAAAAACAAGAGACAGGGACCCTCCTATGGCTACACCTTC. Translation: CASSKNKRQGPSYGYTF.

In DNA, the CDR3 is TGTGCCAGCAGCCAATACCTCTCCTACAATGAGCAGTTCTTC. It specifies CASSQYLSYNEQFF. V usage is TRBV14 and J usage is TRBJ2-1, with unresolved D. Looked up from germline, CDR1 is SGHDN and CDR2 is FVKESK. V lost 2 bases, J lost 0 bases, and 5 bases lay in between. The CDR3 is made up of 14 amino acids. Based on the CDR3 plus reference TRBV14 and TRBJ2-1, the full variable domain is EAGVTQFPSHSVIEKGQTVTLRCDPISGHDNLYWYRRVMGKEIKFLLHFVKESKQDESGMPNNRFLAERTGGTYSTLKVQPAELEDSGVYFCASSQYLSYNEQFFGPGTRLTVL.

J is TRBJ2-7 and V is TRBV5-3; 7 nucleotides align to TRBD2. TRBV5-3 is given ORF status, its function remaining uncertain. The CDR3 is made up of 14 amino acids. Unmatched junction bases numbered 7, after V lost 4 bases and J lost 3 bases. CDR3 sequence: CARSPWGGDYEQYF. In DNA, the CDR3 is TGTGCCAGAAGCCCCTGGGGAGGGGACTACGAGCAGTACTTC.

The V and J genes are TRBV19 and TRBJ2-2; 7 bases fit TRBD1. CDR3 length: 17 amino acids. Germline CDR1 is LNHDA and CDR2 is SQIVND (reference sequence). Trimming cost V 5 bases and J 4 bases; bases outside gene matches: 13. The CDR3 protein is CASSPADRVGGTGELFF. The CDR3 nucleotides read TGTGCCAGTAGTCCCGCCGACAGGGTAGGAGGCACCGGGGAGCTGTTTTTT.

This sequence joins TRBV5-1 and TRBJ1-4, with a tentative D call TRBD1 (5 bases). With 4 bases removed from V and 0 bases from J, the gap between germline ends came to 10 bases. Germline V lookup: CDR1 SGHRS, CDR2 YFSETQ. The CDR3 contains 15 residues. CDR3 protein: CASSVGAATNEKLFF. The CDR3 DNA is TGCGCCAGCAGCGTAGGGGCGGCAACTAATGAAAAACTGTTTTTT.

J is TRBJ2-7 and V is TRBV5-4; weak D call: TRBD2 (5 bases). Germline V gene lookup returns CDR1 SGHNT and CDR2 YYREEE (reference sequence). The CDR3 contains 13 residues. The V end lost 4 bases, the J end lost 3 bases, and 11 bases lay between the germline ends. The chain's CDR3 is CASSRERGYEQYF. The CDR3 nucleotides read TGTGCCAGCAGCCGCGAACGGGGCTACGAGCAGTACTTC. The full variable domain, in which reference TRBV5-4 and TRBJ2-7 provide the parts outside the CDR3, is ETGVTQSPTHLIKTRGQQVTLRCSSQSGHNTVSWYQQALGQGPQFIFQYYREEENGRGNFPPRFSGLQFPNYSSELNVNALELDDSALYLCASSRERGYEQYFGPGTRLTVT.

The chain is built from TRBV21-1 and TRBJ2-3; the table calls TRBD2, which could not be checked here. TRBV21-1 is deemed a pseudogene. CDR3 length: 15 amino acids. CDR3: CASSKHSNSGRARYF. The DNA for the CDR3 is TGTGCCAGCAGCAAACACTCAAATAGCGGGAGGGCCCGGTATTTT.

This sequence joins TRBV28 and TRBJ2-2; D assignment may be TRBD1 or TRBD2 (5 bases each). The germline gives CDR1 MDHEN, CDR2 SYDVKM. This CDR3 is built from 11 residues. V was shortened by 8 bases and J by 5 bases, with 6 bases between the two germline ends. The CDR3 sequence: CASGGTGELFF. In nucleotides, the CDR3 is TGTGCCAGCGGGGGTACCGGGGAGCTGTTTTTT.

The gene calls are TRBV28 and TRBJ2-4, with unresolved D. The CDR3 contains 15 residues. Looked up from germline, CDR1 is MDHEN and CDR2 is SYDVKM. V dropped 6 bases and J dropped 0 bases, with 12 bases sitting between them. The CDR3 loop is CASRSGSPAKNIQYF. The DNA of the CDR3 is TGTGCCAGCAGATCAGGAAGCCCAGCCAAAAACATTCAGTACTTC.

This clone occurred a few times. The gene calls are TRBV9 and TRBJ2-6, with 7 bases that match TRBD1. Germline CDR1 SGDLS, CDR2 YYNGEE. The V segment lost 0 bases and the J segment 0 bases; nucleotides outside the gene matches: 9. CDR3 size: 19 residues. CDR3: CASSVGTGVKGSGANVLTF. In nucleotides, the CDR3 is TGTGCCAGCAGCGTAGGTACAGGGGTAAAGGGCTCTGGGGCCAACGTCCTGACTTTC.

Points on this clone: Distinct nucleotide sequences in the sample also encode this CDR3. This chain links TRBV18 with TRBJ2-7; the D is unclear. The CDR3 runs to 12 residues. Trimming left V 3 bases short and J 7 bases short, with 10 bases between. Germline V lookup: CDR1 KGHSH, CDR2 LQKENI. In DNA, the CDR3 is TGTGCCAGCTCACCTGCTACGGGTGAGCAGTACTTC. This sequence encodes CASSPATGEQYF.

This clone was recorded once. The sample has other DNA sequences that encode this CDR3 too. The CDR3 DNA sequence: TGTGCCAGCAGCTCCGGACAGGGAGGTTCACCCCTCCACTTT. Protein sequence: CASSSGQGGSPLHF. The rearrangement uses TRBV28 and TRBJ1-6; 8 nucleotides match TRBD1. From germline, CDR1 is MDHEN and CDR2 SYDVKM. Trimming took 6 bases from V and 9 from J; bases not matched to a gene: 7. The CDR3 spans 14 residues.

A single count supports this clone. The chain uses TRBV6-6 and TRBJ2-5; a weak D match, TRBD2 (6 bases). V was trimmed by 0 bases and J by 3 bases, leaving 8 bases between them. This CDR3 has 14 amino acids. The germline gives CDR1 MNHNY, CDR2 SVGAGI (reference sequence). Here the CDR3 reads CASSYSGLKETQYF. CDR3 bases: TGTGCCAGCAGTTACTCGGGACTGAAAGAGACCCAGTACTTC.

This clone is a singleton in its sample. The CDR3 DNA follows: TGTGCCAGCAGCCAACTCACCGGGACCGTGAATTCACCCCTCCACTTT. Its protein product is CASSQLTGTVNSPLHF. V gene TRBV14 combines with J gene TRBJ1-6; D is perhaps TRBD1 (5 bases). The V and J ends lost 2 bases and 7 bases respectively, with 15 bases between them. Germline-derived CDR1 and CDR2 are SGHDN and FVKESK. The CDR3 has 16 residues.

This clone was counted between two and nine times. Different DNA sequences within this sample yield the same CDR3. The chain carries TRBV2 and TRBJ1-5, with D possibly matching TRBD1 (6 bases). Deletions cut 3 bases from V and 1 base from J, with 7 bases between. The CDR3 is made up of 14 amino acids. Germline CDR1 reads SNHLY; CDR2 reads FYNNEI. For the CDR3, the DNA is TGTGCCAGCAGTGAGCAGGGGAGCAATCAGCCCCAGCATTTT. As protein: CASSEQGSNQPQHF.

The genes are TRBV5-4 and TRBJ2-5; D remains ambiguous. TRBJ2-7 explains the end of the DNA better; the J call may be wrong. The CDR3 contains 11 residues. Germline CDR1 reads SGHNT; CDR2 reads YYREEE (reference sequence). The CDR3 nucleotides read TGTGCCAGCAGCCAGAACTACGAGCAGTACTTC. As protein: CASSQNYEQYF.

The V call is TRBV18, the J call TRBJ2-3; tentative D call: TRBD2 (6 bases). Trimming pared 5 bases from V and 1 base from J, leaving 13 bases between. CDR1 is KGHSH and CDR2 is LQKENI in the germline V gene. This CDR3 contains 15 residues. The CDR3 sequence: CASSATGGGTDTQYF. DNA of the CDR3: TGTGCCAGCTCAGCGACCGGGGGAGGCACAGATACGCAGTATTTT.

This clone has only a few counts. DNA of the CDR3: TGTGCCATCACCCGGGGGGAGGCGAACACTGAAGCTTTCTTT. Amino acid sequence: CAITRGEANTEAFF. The chain links TRBV10-3 to TRBJ1-1, with D tentatively TRBD1 (5 bases). The V gene's germline CDR1 is ENHRY and CDR2 SYGVKD. The V end lost 7 bases, the J end lost 1 base, and 13 bases lay between the germline ends. CDR3 length: 14 residues.